The rows below give T cell receptor beta chains drawn from one sample of a study of blood T cells in healthy people across ages. MiXCR, run by TCRdb on the 5' RACE reads, gives a single entry per CDR3 protein. The sample has some 760,000 distinct CDR3 sequences, more than 20% seen once. These sequences were also reported in another study, on T cells of mothers and their children.

Sequenced sample: blood. The source is a boy younger than 18 in good health. Both conserved end residues are part of each CDR3. D genes are given only for firm matches. Rows may omit the clone size; those that give it use once, few, many or a size class.

clone size	V gene	J gene	D gene	CDR3 DNA	CDR3 protein
few	TRBV7-2	TRBJ2-3	.	TGTGCCAGCAGCTTAGTTGCGGGGGCTTCCCCAGATACGCAGTATTTT	CASSLVAGASPDTQYF
few	TRBV29-1	TRBJ1-4	TRBD1	TGCAGCGTACGACAGGGGGGTAGTGAAAAACTGTTTTTT	CSVRQGGSEKLFF
.	TRBV4-1	TRBJ2-5	TRBD2	TGCGCCAGCAGCCAGCCGGGACTAGCGGAGCAGTACTTC	CASSQPGLAEQYF
.	TRBV7-9	TRBJ1-1	TRBD1	TGTGCCAGCAGCTCAGGGACAGGGGGCTTTCCTGAAGCTTTCTTT	CASSSGTGGFPEAFF
.	TRBV11-2	TRBJ2-7	TRBD1	TGTGCCAGCAGCTTAGGGGACAGGGACTTGAGTGAGCAGTACTTC	CASSLGDRDLSEQYF
.	TRBV13	TRBJ2-1	.	TGTGCCAGCAGCCCGGTGGCTAGCGCTTCCAATGAGCAGTTCTTC	CASSPVASASNEQFF
few	TRBV20-1	TRBJ1-1	.	TGCAGTGCGAGGGGGGTGATGAACACTGAAGCTTTCTTT	CSARGVMNTEAFF
few	TRBV6-5	TRBJ1-5	TRBD1	TGTGCCAGCAGTTATACAGGGGTCAATCAGCCCCAGCATTTT	CASSYTGVNQPQHF
.	TRBV25-1	TRBJ1-3	.	TGTGCCAGCAGTGACGCCTTGTCGGGGTTCTCTGGAAACACCATATATTTT	CASSDALSGFSGNTIYF
few	TRBV15	TRBJ2-2	.	TGTGCCACCAGCAGAGTCCCAGGCAACACCGGGGAGCTGTTTTTT	CATSRVPGNTGELFF
.	TRBV29-1	TRBJ2-7	.	TGCAGCGTTCAGACAGGCAACGAGCAGTACTTC	CSVQTGNEQYF
few	TRBV15	TRBJ2-2	.	TGTGCCACCACGAGGGGCACCGGGGAGCTGTTTTTT	CATTRGTGELFF
.	TRBV20-1	TRBJ2-1	.	TGCAGTGCTAGGCACGATGAGCAGTTCTTC	CSARHDEQFF
.	TRBV25-1	TRBJ1-5	.	TGTGCCAGCTGGCCACTCGAGGGCAATCAGCCCCAGCATTTT	CASWPLEGNQPQHF
few	TRBV5-1	TRBJ1-4	.	TGCGCCAGCAGCGAAGCAGGTGCAACTAATGAAAAACTGTTTTTT	CASSEAGATNEKLFF
few	TRBV2	TRBJ2-3	.	TGTGCCAGCAGTGAATATACGGGTTCAGATACGCAGTATTTT	CASSEYTGSDTQYF
few	TRBV5-1	TRBJ2-7	.	TGCGCCAGCAGCTTGGAAGACAGATTCTACGAGCAGTACTTC	CASSLEDRFYEQYF
once	TRBV27	TRBJ2-5	TRBD2	TGTGCCAGCAGTGGGGGACTAGCGCCCTACGTGCAGTACTTC	CASSGGLAPYVQYF
few	TRBV2	TRBJ1-6	.	TGTGCCAGCAGTGAAGAACGAACCCATAATTCACCCCTCCACTTT	CASSEERTHNSPLHF
few	TRBV28	TRBJ2-7	TRBD1	TGTGCCAGCATAACTGGGACAGGAGAAACCTACGAGCAGTACTTC	CASITGTGETYEQYF
few	TRBV7-3	TRBJ1-3	.	TGTGCCAGCAGTCTCATTGGGGGGTCTGGAAACACCATATATTTT	CASSLIGGSGNTIYF
.	TRBV12-3/TRBV12-4	TRBJ2-7	.	TGTGCCAGCGCCACTGGAGTATACGAGCAGTACTTC	CASATGVYEQYF
.	TRBV9	TRBJ2-1	.	TGTGCCAGCAGCGCCCGGACACGGGCAGGCCAAGAGACCCAGTATTTC	CASSARTRAGQETQYF
.	TRBV28	TRBJ1-2	.	TGTGCCAGCAGTCAATTTGACTTCTATGGCTACATCTTC	CASSQFDFYGYIF
.	TRBV14	TRBJ2-5	.	TGTGCCAGCAGCCCCTTTGGGGCCAGGGAGACCCAGTACTTC	CASSPFGARETQYF
few	TRBV7-6	TRBJ2-7	TRBD2	TGTGCCAGCAGCCCGGCGACTAGCGGGACCGACGAGCAGTACTTC	CASSPATSGTDEQYF
.	TRBV15	TRBJ2-6	.	TGTGCCACCAGCAGTTCAAGGGCCTCTCGCTCGGGGGCCAACGTCCTGACTTTC	CATSSSRASRSGANVLTF
few	TRBV20-1	TRBJ1-2	.	TGCAGTGCTAGATTGTCCAGCAGCCCTGGCTACACCTTC	CSARLSSSPGYTF
few	TRBV9	TRBJ2-1	.	TGTGCCAGCAGCGTAAACGTTCACAGGGGGGGAAATGAGCAGTTCTTC	CASSVNVHRGGNEQFF
.	TRBV7-9	TRBJ2-7	TRBD2	TGTGCCAGCAGCCCTAGGACTAGCGGGGGGTTTGCCTACGAGCAGTACTTC	CASSPRTSGGFAYEQYF
few	TRBV20-1	TRBJ2-7	.	TGCAGTGCTAGTTATACAGGGTCCTACGAGCAGTACTTC	CSASYTGSYEQYF
few	TRBV7-9	TRBJ2-5	.	TGTGCCAGCAGCTTAGCGCACAGACAAGAGACCCAGTACTTC	CASSLAHRQETQYF
.	TRBV6-4	TRBJ2-1	TRBD2	TGTGCCAGCAGTCAAGAAGGGACTAGCGGGGGTGAGCAGTTCTTC	CASSQEGTSGGEQFF
few	TRBV7-2	TRBJ2-7	TRBD2	TGTGCCAGCAGCTTAAGCGGGGGGGCAGGGGACGAGCAGTACTTC	CASSLSGGAGDEQYF
.	TRBV11-2	TRBJ1-3	.	TGTGCCAGCAGCCACGAGTACTCTGGAAACACCATATATTTT	CASSHEYSGNTIYF
few	TRBV25-1	TRBJ2-2	.	TGTGCCAGCAGTGAATGGGGAAGGACCGGGGAGCTGTTTTTT	CASSEWGRTGELFF
few	TRBV2	TRBJ2-3	TRBD2	TGTGCCAGCAGTGAAGCGCTTCTTAGCGGGGGTCGCACAGATACGCAGTATTTT	CASSEALLSGGRTDTQYF
few	TRBV5-1	TRBJ2-1	.	TGCGCCAGCAGCTTGACTGGCCGAGGGAGCTCCTACAATGAGCAGTTCTTC	CASSLTGRGSSYNEQFF
.	TRBV19	TRBJ1-1	.	TGTGCCAGTAGTCACCCTGCCATGAACACTGAAGCTTTCTTT	CASSHPAMNTEAFF
.	TRBV29-1	TRBJ2-7	.	TGCAGCGTTGGCCCCGAGCCCTACGAGCAGTACTTC	CSVGPEPYEQYF
.	TRBV20-1	TRBJ2-7	.	TGCAGTGCTAGAGAGGTGTCGGGGGATAGGTACGAGCAGTACTTC	CSAREVSGDRYEQYF
.	TRBV6-2/TRBV6-3	TRBJ1-2	TRBD1	TGTGCCAGCAGTTACAGCAAAGGGGGCAGCTATGGCTACACCTTC	CASSYSKGGSYGYTF
few	TRBV6-2/TRBV6-3	TRBJ2-7	TRBD2	TGTGCCAGCAGCTTTCAGCGGGATTCCTACGAGCAGTACTTC	CASSFQRDSYEQYF
.	TRBV6-5	TRBJ1-5	TRBD1	TGTGCCAGCAGCAAGGGGGCGGGGGAGCAGCCCCAGCATTTT	CASSKGAGEQPQHF
.	TRBV3-1	TRBJ2-7	TRBD1	TGTGCCAGCAGCAATGAACAGGGGTACGAGCAGTACTTC	CASSNEQGYEQYF
.	TRBV27	TRBJ2-3	TRBD2	TGTGCCAGCAGTTTATCCCCTAGCGGGGGCACAGATACGCAGTATTTT	CASSLSPSGGTDTQYF
few	TRBV20-1	TRBJ2-3	TRBD2	TGCAGTGCTAGAGGGACTAGTAGGGATACGCAGTATTTT	CSARGTSRDTQYF
few	TRBV5-6	TRBJ2-5	.	TGTGCCAGCAGCTCGTCACCGGTCGAAGATAGGGAGACCCAGTACTTC	CASSSSPVEDRETQYF
few	TRBV7-2	TRBJ2-1	.	TGTGCCAGCAGCTTATCGGGGAGCGCTTACAATGAGCAGTTCTTC	CASSLSGSAYNEQFF
.	TRBV3-1	TRBJ2-1	TRBD2	TGTGCCAGCAGCCACGCGGGACTAGCGGGATACAATGAGCAGTTCTTC	CASSHAGLAGYNEQFF
few	TRBV4-2	TRBJ1-4	TRBD1	TGTGCCAGCAGCCAAGATCGACAGGGGGAAAAACTGTTTTTT	CASSQDRQGEKLFF
few	TRBV15	TRBJ2-1	.	TGTGCCACCAGCAGAGAAGGGCAGAATCAAGAGACCCAGTGCTTC	CATSREGQNQETQCF
.	TRBV6-5	TRBJ1-6	.	TGTGCCAGCAGTTACGTACAGGGTAATTCACCCCTCCACTTT	CASSYVQGNSPLHF